This T cell receptor (beta chain) was retrieved from a study of T cell responses to AZD1222 COVID-19 vaccine. Sequencing used immunoSEQ multiplex PCR; TCRdb keeps in-frame clones, though not all of them. The profile shows approximately 100,000 clones, about 85% of them singletons. The CDR3 length is 18 residues. Trimming removed 0 bases at V and 8 bases at J, with 23 bases between. In germline, CDR1 is ENHRY, CDR2 SYGVKD. The chain employs TRBV10-3 and TRBJ2-1, with D possibly matching TRBD1 (5 bases). The source is an adult who received the AZD1222 COVID-19 vaccine. This material consisted of peripheral blood, taken 28 days after the second AZD1222 dose. CDR3: CAISESQSGLDGVDEQFF. The CDR3 DNA follows: TGTGCCATCAGTGAGTCGCAGTCAGGGCTCGACGGAGTCGATGAGCAGTTCTTC.